A selection of T cell receptor beta chains follows, all from one sample in a study of cytomegalovirus exposure and HLA in healthy donors. Method: immunoSEQ multiplex PCR; TCRdb's copy keeps in-frame clones and lacks some. The sample contains around 180,000 clones, 81% of which appear only once. Material: PBMCs. The origin of the receptors is a young man in good health and CMV-seronegative. Both conserved end residues are part of each CDR3. A D gene is named only where the DNA matches it firmly. Clone size, where shown, is once, few, many, or a class for clones that have expanded.

d_call	clone_size	j_call	v_call	cdr3_aa	cdr3_nt
NA	NA	TRBJ1-2	TRBV30	CAWSPGTGNYGYTF	TGTGCCTGGAGTCCCGGGACTGGTAACTATGGCTACACCTTC
TRBD2	NA	TRBJ2-3	TRBV28	CASSSTGAGVDTDTQYF	TGTGCCAGCAGTTCCACGGGTGCGGGGGTTGACACAGATACGCAGTATTTT
TRBD2	NA	TRBJ2-7	TRBV13	CASSLGPREGYEQYF	TGTGCCAGCAGCTTAGGTCCACGGGAGGGCTACGAGCAGTACTTC
TRBD1	NA	TRBJ2-7	TRBV7-2	CASSQGQGDTEQYF	TGTGCCAGCAGCCAAGGACAGGGGGATACCGAGCAGTACTTC
NA	NA	TRBJ2-1	TRBV9	CASSVSAGVEQFF	TGTGCCAGCAGCGTATCGGCAGGGGTTGAGCAGTTCTTC
TRBD2	NA	TRBJ2-5	TRBV19	CASSLAGAGETQYF	TGTGCCAGTAGTCTAGCGGGAGCCGGGGAGACCCAGTACTTC
TRBD2	NA	TRBJ2-3	TRBV11-2	CASSLRAGGIADTQYF	TGTGCCAGCAGCTTAAGAGCGGGAGGGATCGCAGATACGCAGTATTTT
NA	NA	TRBJ2-3	TRBV4-3	CASSQEPGSDTQYF	TGCGCCAGCAGCCAAGAACCAGGGTCGGATACGCAGTATTTT
NA	NA	TRBJ2-5	TRBV18	CASSPNLGREETQYF	TGTGCCAGCTCACCAAACCTCGGCCGGGAAGAGACCCAGTACTTC
NA	NA	TRBJ2-1	TRBV2	CASSKSLSSYNEQFF	TGTGCCAGCAGCAAATCGTTGAGCTCCTACAATGAGCAGTTCTTC
TRBD2	NA	TRBJ2-3	TRBV4-3	CASSQGFSGGRWVTDTQYF	TGCGCCAGCAGCCAAGGTTTTAGCGGGGGCCGTTGGGTCACAGATACGCAGTATTTT
NA	NA	TRBJ2-2	TRBV11-3	CASTPDRTTGELFF	TGTGCCAGCACCCCGGACAGAACGACCGGGGAGCTGTTTTTT
NA	NA	TRBJ2-3	TRBV5-5	CASSSTRGTDTQYF	TGTGCCAGCAGTTCAACAAGGGGTACAGATACGCAGTATTTT
NA	NA	TRBJ1-1	TRBV6-5	CASSYSWNRANTEAFF	TGTGCCAGCAGTTACTCGTGGAACAGGGCGAACACTGAAGCTTTCTTT
TRBD1	NA	TRBJ2-1	TRBV2	CASRGDRGLSNEQFF	TGTGCCAGCAGAGGGGACAGGGGGCTTAGCAATGAGCAGTTCTTC
NA	NA	TRBJ2-5	TRBV4-1	CASSQVGTVRETQYF	TGCGCCAGCAGCCAAGTTGGGACTGTAAGGGAGACCCAGTACTTC
TRBD1	NA	TRBJ2-7	TRBV6-5	CASNGFGTDPYEQYF	TGTGCCAGCAACGGGTTTGGGACAGACCCCTACGAGCAGTACTTC
TRBD2	NA	TRBJ2-7	TRBV15	CATSREGASGGYYEQYF	TGTGCCACCAGCAGAGAGGGGGCTAGCGGGGGTTACTACGAGCAGTACTTC
NA	once	TRBJ1-1	TRBV30	CASLAGVTEAFF	TGTGCCTCGCTCGCGGGGGTCACTGAAGCTTTCTTT
TRBD1	NA	TRBJ1-2	TRBV7-2	CASSRDREKGYGYTF	TGTGCCAGCAGCCGGGACAGGGAGAAGGGCTATGGCTACACCTTC
NA	once	TRBJ1-3	TRBV6-1	CASTLRPGAGNTIYF	TGTGCCAGCACTTTACGTCCAGGGGCGGGAAACACCATATATTTT
NA	NA	TRBJ2-7	TRBV27	CASSLGGGYEQYF	TGTGCCAGCTCTTTAGGGGGGGGATACGAGCAGTACTTC
NA	NA	TRBJ2-5	TRBV5-1	CASSPRGTAGGTQYF	TGCGCCAGCAGCCCGCGCGGGACTGCTGGGGGGACCCAGTACTTC
NA	NA	TRBJ1-1	TRBV4-3	CASSQDLGARAFF	TGCGCCAGCAGCCAAGATCTGGGGGCCAGGGCTTTCTTT
NA	NA	TRBJ2-6	TRBV7-3	CASRASAGNVLTF	TGTGCCAGCAGGGCCTCGGCGGGCAACGTCCTGACTTTC
NA	NA	TRBJ2-2	TRBV11-2	CASSFAENTGELFF	TGTGCCAGCAGCTTTGCGGAGAACACCGGGGAGCTGTTTTTT
NA	few	TRBJ1-2	TRBV6-6	CASTKAGGADRYTF	TGTGCCAGCACCAAAGCGGGGGGCGCAGATCGCTACACCTTC
TRBD1	NA	TRBJ2-2	TRBV9	CASSVDGLAGGTGELFF	TGTGCCAGCAGCGTAGATGGCCTAGCAGGGGGCACCGGGGAGCTGTTTTTT
NA	NA	TRBJ2-7	TRBV5-6	CASSPHISRDSHEQYF	TGTGCCAGCAGCCCCCACATCTCGCGGGATAGTCACGAGCAGTACTTC
TRBD2	NA	TRBJ2-1	TRBV14	CASSLSGGAYNEQFF	TGTGCCAGCAGCCTTAGCGGGGGGGCCTACAATGAGCAGTTCTTC
NA	NA	TRBJ2-3	TRBV11-3	CASSLGASRFTDTQYF	TGTGCCAGCAGCTTAGGGGCATCACGATTCACAGATACGCAGTATTTT
TRBD2	NA	TRBJ2-7	TRBV19	CASSIAGTRGVSYEQYF	TGTGCCAGTAGTATAGCAGGGACTAGAGGAGTCTCCTACGAGCAGTACTTC
NA	NA	TRBJ1-6	TRBV2	CASRSMSFDANNSPLHF	TGTGCCAGCAGATCGATGAGCTTCGATGCTAATAATTCACCCCTCCACTTT
TRBD2	few	TRBJ2-7	TRBV7-3	CASSLKAGVSEQYF	TGTGCCAGCAGCTTAAAAGCGGGAGTCTCCGAGCAGTACTTC
TRBD1	NA	TRBJ2-7	TRBV27	CASRWTGEGYEQYF	TGTGCCAGCAGGTGGACAGGGGAAGGCTACGAGCAGTACTTC
NA	once	TRBJ1-2	TRBV7-2	CASSSERNGYTF	TGTGCCAGCAGCTCGGAGAGAAATGGCTACACCTTC
NA	NA	TRBJ2-7	TRBV18	CASSPRPGRSYEQYF	TGTGCCAGCTCACCTAGGCCAGGGAGGTCCTACGAGCAGTACTTC
NA	NA	TRBJ1-1	TRBV19	CASSIGGANTEAFF	TGTGCCAGTAGTATCGGGGGTGCGAACACTGAAGCTTTCTTT
TRBD2	NA	TRBJ2-7	TRBV10-3	CAIGLADPSYEQYF	TGTGCCATCGGACTAGCGGACCCGTCCTACGAGCAGTACTTC
TRBD1	few	TRBJ1-2	TRBV6-5	CASRPRTGTYGYTF	TGTGCCAGCAGACCTCGGACAGGGACCTATGGCTACACCTTC
TRBD1	NA	TRBJ2-7	TRBV6-6	CASSYTLGQGPSEQYF	TGTGCCAGCAGTTACACCCTGGGACAGGGGCCTAGCGAGCAGTACTTC
TRBD1	NA	TRBJ1-2	TRBV10-3	CAISETTGRYGYTF	TGTGCCATCAGTGAGACGACAGGGCGCTATGGCTACACCTTC
NA	NA	TRBJ2-7	TRBV20-1	CSALGSYEQYF	TGCAGTGCCCTAGGATCCTACGAGCAGTACTTC
TRBD2	NA	TRBJ2-2	TRBV7-2	CASSPASSGVSGELFF	TGTGCCAGCAGTCCGGCATCTAGCGGGGTCTCCGGGGAGCTGTTTTTT
NA	NA	TRBJ1-2	TRBV7-9	CASGGNQNYGYTF	TGTGCCAGCGGGGGGAACCAAAACTATGGCTACACCTTC
TRBD1	NA	TRBJ2-2	TRBV23-1	CASSLTGGRAGELFF	TGCGCCAGCAGCTTAACAGGGGGCAGAGCCGGGGAGCTGTTTTTT
TRBD1	NA	TRBJ1-1	TRBV5-1	CASSFSRNRGNTEAFF	TGCGCCAGCAGCTTTTCTCGGAACAGGGGGAACACTGAAGCTTTCTTT
NA	NA	TRBJ1-3	TRBV11-1	CASTLGGGGVSGNTIYF	TGTGCCAGCACCTTGGGAGGCGGCGGAGTCTCTGGAAACACCATATATTTT
NA	NA	TRBJ2-7	TRBV5-1	CASRSSSDYEQYF	TGCGCCAGCAGGTCTAGCAGCGACTACGAGCAGTACTTC
NA	NA	TRBJ1-1	TRBV4-3	CASSQKLTGLTEAFF	TGCGCCAGCAGCCAAAAGTTAACAGGGCTCACTGAAGCTTTCTTT
TRBD1	few	TRBJ2-3	TRBV7-8	CASSPYRGPTDTQYF	TGTGCCAGCAGCCCATACAGGGGACCCACAGATACGCAGTATTTT